These 9 T cell receptor beta chains share one sample of origin, sequenced in a study of blood T cell repertoires in COVID-19. Generated by immunoSEQ multiplex PCR, the TCRdb table keeps only in-frame clones and is missing some. The sample carries about 230,000 clones, roughly 80% recorded once. Source material: peripheral blood. The source of these receptors is a woman aged 70-85 years with active or convalescent COVID-19.

V usage is TRBV24-1 and J usage is TRBJ2-6; tentative D call: TRBD1 (6 bases). Germline values: CDR1 KGHDR, CDR2 SFDVKD. V lost 12 bases and J lost 0, with 14 bases in between. The CDR3 spans 15 residues. CDR3: CASEDSRSGANVLTF. The DNA for the CDR3 is TGTGCCTCCGAGGACAGCCGCTCTGGGGCCAACGTCCTGACTTTC.

This clone has only one observation. This rearrangement joins TRBV9 to TRBJ2-2, with no clear D. Trimming stripped 0 bases from V and 6 bases from J, with 15 bases between. The germline CDR1 and CDR2 sequences are SGDLS and YYNGEE. The CDR3 consists of 16 residues. This CDR3 is CASSVVPDLSPGELFF. CDR3 bases: TGTGCCAGCAGCGTAGTGCCAGACTTGAGTCCCGGGGAGCTGTTTTTT.

The rearrangement uses TRBV27 and TRBJ2-7; 9 bases map to TRBD2. The CDR3 extends over 15 amino acids. Germline V lookup: CDR1 MNHEY, CDR2 SMNVEV (reference sequence). Losses at the gene ends were 5 bases for V and 2 bases for J; bases not matched to a gene: 7. In DNA form, the CDR3 reads TGTGCCAGCAGTCCCCTAGCGGGAAGAACCTACGAGCAGTACTTC. Translating it yields CASSPLAGRTYEQYF.

This clone has only a few counts. The chain carries TRBV5-4 and TRBJ1-1; D is perhaps TRBD1 (6 bases). The germline V gene has CDR1 SGHNT and CDR2 YYREEE (reference sequence). The CDR3 runs 14 residues. Trimming pared 4 bases from V and 2 bases from J, leaving 12 bases between. CDR3 DNA sequence: TGTGCCAGCAGCGTACAGGGAGTAAACACTGAAGCTTTCTTT. Amino acids: CASSVQGVNTEAFF.

The rearrangement uses TRBV5-8 and TRBJ2-1; 13 positions match TRBD2. CDR1 is SGHTS, CDR2 YDEGEE, per germline. After removal of 3 bases from V and 6 bases from J, the junction contained 12 bases not matched to a gene. CDR3 length: 18 residues. The CDR3: CASSWGRTSGSLGNEQFF. CDR3 DNA: TGTGCCAGCAGCTGGGGTCGGACTAGCGGGAGTTTAGGCAATGAGCAGTTCTTC.

The chain has TRBV7-9 and TRBJ1-1; 7 bases are shared with TRBD1. The length of the CDR3 is 13 residues. The germline gives CDR1 SEHNR, CDR2 FQNEAQ (reference sequence). With 5 bases clipped from V and 4 bases from J, the junction kept 4 bases outside the gene matches. CDR3: CASSPQGGTEAFF. In DNA form, the CDR3 reads TGTGCCAGCAGCCCGCAGGGGGGCACTGAAGCTTTCTTT.

This clone was counted only a few times. The chain recombines TRBV5-1 with TRBJ2-2, with a possible D match to TRBD1 (5 bases). The CDR3 runs 16 residues. The V gene's germline CDR1 is SGHRS and CDR2 YFSETQ. The germline V and J ends were trimmed by 4 bases and 5 bases, with 18 bases remaining between them. The CDR3 coding sequence is TGCGCCAGCAGCCTTCAGGGTGGTAGTAGGACCGGGGAGCTGTTTTTT. Amino acids: CASSLQGGSRTGELFF. The whole variable domain, filled in from reference TRBV5-1 and TRBJ2-2, reads KAGVTQTPRYLIKTRGQQVTLSCSPISGHRSVSWYQQTPGQGLQFLFEYFSETQRNKGNFPGRFSGRQFSNSRSEMNVSTLELGDSALYLCASSLQGGSRTGELFFGEGSRLTVL.

This clone was observed a handful of times. Here the CDR3 DNA reads TGCGCCAGCAGCCAGGACAGGGAACCTGGAAACACCATATATTTT. Amino acid sequence: CASSQDREPGNTIYF. The J gene is TRBJ1-3, the V gene TRBV4-1, with 8 nucleotides matching TRBD1. This CDR3 has 15 amino acids. The V gene's germline CDR1 is MGHRA and CDR2 YSYEKL. V was pared by 3 bases and J by 2 bases, with 3 bases of the junction left unmatched.

V is TRBV3-1 (or the pseudogene TRBV3-2) and J is TRBJ2-7; a weak D match, TRBD2 (6 bases). V was trimmed by 6 bases and J by 0 bases, leaving 12 bases between them. Looked up from germline, CDR1 is LGHDT and CDR2 is YNNKEL (reference sequence). The CDR3 runs to 14 residues. CDR3 loop: CASRASSASYEQYF. In DNA, the CDR3 is TGTGCCAGCAGAGCGTCTAGCGCCTCCTACGAGCAGTACTTC.